This is a list of T cell receptor beta chains from one sample in a study of cytomegalovirus exposure and HLA in healthy donors. Some clones are missing from TCRdb's copy, which holds only in-frame ones; the method was immunoSEQ multiplex PCR. The sample shows 150,000 to 160,000 clones, roughly 90% of them seen only once. The sample comprised PBMCs. These receptors were collected from a man aged 18-30 years in good health and CMV-seropositive. Each CDR3 is given with its conserved first and last residue. The D gene is left open where the match is weak. Only some rows state a clone size, as once, few, many or a class for expanded clones.

J | size | V | D | DNA | CDR3
TRBJ2-7 | - | TRBV6-5 | - | TGTGCCAGCAGTTGGGCCCGCTCCTACGAGCAGTACTTC | CASSWARSYEQYF
TRBJ1-2 | few | TRBV25-1 | - | TGTGCCAGCAGTGCGCCAGGCAACTATGGCTACACCTTC | CASSAPGNYGYTF
TRBJ2-1 | once | TRBV11-3 | - | TGTGCCAGCAGTACCCTGGAGGGTGAGCAGTTCTTC | CASSTLEGEQFF
TRBJ2-7 | - | TRBV11-2 | - | TGTGCCAGCAGCTTAGAATACACAGCCTACGAGCAGTACTTC | CASSLEYTAYEQYF
TRBJ2-3 | - | TRBV9 | - | TGTGCCAGCAGCCCTCACGGTGGGCTCACAGATACGCAGTATTTT | CASSPHGGLTDTQYF
TRBJ2-7 | - | TRBV5-4 | TRBD2 | TGTGCCAGCAGCGCGAGCGGGAGTCTTTCCTACGAGCAGTACTTC | CASSASGSLSYEQYF
TRBJ2-5 | - | TRBV6-6 | - | TGTGCCAGCAGTTACCAGGGGGGAGGAGAGACCCAGTACTTC | CASSYQGGGETQYF
TRBJ2-2 | - | TRBV7-9 | - | TGTGCCAGCACCGTGAGTGTCCGGGGGTGGACCGGGGAGCTGTTTTTT | CASTVSVRGWTGELFF
TRBJ1-1 | - | TRBV10-3 | TRBD1 | TGTGCCATCAGTAGTAGGGGGCGTCAGACGAACACTGAAGCTTTCTTT | CAISSRGRQTNTEAFF
TRBJ2-7 | - | TRBV4-3 | TRBD2 | TGCGCCAGCAGCCAAGCTCGCGGGAGAAGCGCCGAGCAGTACTTC | CASSQARGRSAEQYF
TRBJ2-7 | - | TRBV4-1 | - | TGCGCCAGCAGCCTAGGGACTGGAGAGTCCTACGAGCAGTACTTC | CASSLGTGESYEQYF
TRBJ2-7 | - | TRBV19 | TRBD1 | TGTGCCAGTAGTGCCGGGACAGGCCTCTCCTACGAGCAGTACTTC | CASSAGTGLSYEQYF
TRBJ2-3 | - | TRBV27 | TRBD1 | TGTGCCAGCCGGGACAGATTTTTAGTGGCGCAGTATTTT | CASRDRFLVAQYF
TRBJ1-2 | - | TRBV4-1 | - | TGCGCCAGCAGCCAAGATCAAGCGGCGGCGACCTATGGCTACACCTTC | CASSQDQAAATYGYTF
TRBJ1-1 | - | TRBV9 | TRBD1 | TGTGCCAGCAGCTCTGGGTACAGGGGGACTGAAGCTTTCTTT | CASSSGYRGTEAFF
TRBJ2-1 | - | TRBV11-3 | TRBD2 | TGTGCCAGCAGTCCTAGCGGGAGGGAAAGCAATGAGCAGTTCTTC | CASSPSGRESNEQFF
TRBJ2-3 | - | TRBV30 | - | TGTGCCTGGAGTGTAGGGGGACCGCGAGAAACAGATACGCAGTATTTT | CAWSVGGPRETDTQYF
TRBJ1-2 | - | TRBV7-3 | TRBD1 | TGTGCCAGCAGCTTAACGGACAGGGGTGGCTACACCTTC | CASSLTDRGGYTF
TRBJ1-4 | - | TRBV6-6 | - | TGTGCCAGCAGCCTAGGAGGGAATGAAAAACTGTTTTTT | CASSLGGNEKLFF
TRBJ1-5 | - | TRBV5-1 | TRBD1 | TGCGCCAGCACCTTCGACAGGGTCAGTAGCAATCAGCCCCAGCATTTT | CASTFDRVSSNQPQHF
TRBJ2-6 | - | TRBV19 | TRBD1 | TGTGCCAGTAGTCTTCGGACAGGGGCCTCTGGGGCCAACGTCCTGACTTTC | CASSLRTGASGANVLTF
TRBJ2-2 | few | TRBV29-1 | - | TGCAGCGTTAGGCAGGGGGAGGTCGGGGAGCTGTTTTTT | CSVRQGEVGELFF
TRBJ1-2 | - | TRBV7-2 | - | TGTGCCAGCAGCCCACAGGGCCGTGCGTATTATGGCTACACCTTC | CASSPQGRAYYGYTF
TRBJ2-1 | - | TRBV2 | TRBD2 | TGTGCCACCGCGGTTAGCGGGGAAAACAATGAGCAGTTCTTC | CATAVSGENNEQFF
TRBJ2-5 | - | TRBV4-1 | - | TGCGCCAGCAGCCAAAATAGCGGAGCACAAGAGACCCAGTACTTC | CASSQNSGAQETQYF
TRBJ1-3 | once | TRBV14 | - | TGTGCCAGCAGCCAAATAGCGACCGCTTCTGGAAACACCATATATTTT | CASSQIATASGNTIYF
TRBJ2-2 | - | TRBV9 | - | TGTGCCAGCAGCGCGACATCCGGGGAGCTGTTTTTT | CASSATSGELFF
TRBJ1-4 | - | TRBV5-8 | - | TGTGCCAGCAGCCCCGGACAGTCAACTAATGAAAAACTGTTTTTT | CASSPGQSTNEKLFF
TRBJ2-2 | few | TRBV19 | - | TGTGCCAGTAGACAGGAGAACACCGGGGAGCTGTTTTTT | CASRQENTGELFF
TRBJ2-2 | - | TRBV18 | TRBD2 | TGTGCCAGCTCACCACCGGGAGGGGCTTACACCGGGGAGCTGTTTTTT | CASSPPGGAYTGELFF
TRBJ1-1 | once | TRBV6-5 | - | TGTGCCAGCAGTTACTCCGGGGTATGGGACACTGAAGCTTTCTTT | CASSYSGVWDTEAFF